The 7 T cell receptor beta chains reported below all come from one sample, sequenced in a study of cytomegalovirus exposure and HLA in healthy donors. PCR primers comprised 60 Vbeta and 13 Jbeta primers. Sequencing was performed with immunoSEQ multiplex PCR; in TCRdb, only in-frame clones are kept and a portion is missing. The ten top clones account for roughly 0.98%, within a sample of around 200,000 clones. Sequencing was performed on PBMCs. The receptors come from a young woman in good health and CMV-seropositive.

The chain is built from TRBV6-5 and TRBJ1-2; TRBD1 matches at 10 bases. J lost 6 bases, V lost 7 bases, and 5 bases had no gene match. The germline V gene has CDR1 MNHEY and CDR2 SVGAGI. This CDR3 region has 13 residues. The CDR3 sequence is CASKGQGINGYTF. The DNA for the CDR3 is TGTGCCAGCAAGGGACAGGGGATTAATGGCTACACCTTC.

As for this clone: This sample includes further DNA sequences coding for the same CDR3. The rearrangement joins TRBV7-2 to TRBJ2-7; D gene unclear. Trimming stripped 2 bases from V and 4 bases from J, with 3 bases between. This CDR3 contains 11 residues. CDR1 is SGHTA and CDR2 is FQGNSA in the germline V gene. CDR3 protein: CASSLRYEQYF. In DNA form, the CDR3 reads TGTGCCAGCAGCTTACGGTACGAGCAGTACTTC.

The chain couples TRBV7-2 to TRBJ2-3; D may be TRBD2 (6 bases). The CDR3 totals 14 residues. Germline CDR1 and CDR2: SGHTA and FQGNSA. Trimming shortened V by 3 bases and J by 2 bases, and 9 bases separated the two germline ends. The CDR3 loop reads CASSLGLHTDTQYF. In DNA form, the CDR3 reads TGTGCCAGCAGCTTGGGACTCCACACAGATACGCAGTATTTT.

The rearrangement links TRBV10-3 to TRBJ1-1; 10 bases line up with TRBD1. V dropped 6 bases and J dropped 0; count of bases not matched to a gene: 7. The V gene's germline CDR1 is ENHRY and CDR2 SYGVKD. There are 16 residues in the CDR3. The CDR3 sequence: CAIRRTGGHMNTEAFF. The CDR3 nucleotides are TGTGCCATCAGACGGACAGGGGGGCACATGAACACTGAAGCTTTCTTT.

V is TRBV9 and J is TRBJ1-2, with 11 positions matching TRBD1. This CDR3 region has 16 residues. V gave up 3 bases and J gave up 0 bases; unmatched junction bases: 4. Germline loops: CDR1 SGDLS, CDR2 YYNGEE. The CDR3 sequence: CASSGGTGGTNYGYTF. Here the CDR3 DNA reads TGTGCCAGCAGCGGAGGGACAGGGGGAACTAACTATGGCTACACCTTC.

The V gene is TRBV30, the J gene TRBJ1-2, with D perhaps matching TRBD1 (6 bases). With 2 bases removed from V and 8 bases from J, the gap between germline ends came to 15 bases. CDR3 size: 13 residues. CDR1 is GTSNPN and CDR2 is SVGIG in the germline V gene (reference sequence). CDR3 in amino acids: CAWSTSGTNGYTF. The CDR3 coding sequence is TGTGCCTGGAGTACGTCCGGGACAAACGGCTACACCTTC.

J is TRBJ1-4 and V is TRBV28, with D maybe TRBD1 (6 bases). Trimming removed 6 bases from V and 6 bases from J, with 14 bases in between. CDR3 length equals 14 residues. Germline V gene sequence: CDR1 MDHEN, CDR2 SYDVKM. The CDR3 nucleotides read TGTGCCAGCAGAACACAGGGAAATCATGAAAAACTGTTTTTT. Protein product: CASRTQGNHEKLFF.